A selection of T cell receptor beta chains follows, all from one sample in a study of blood T cell repertoires in COVID-19. Only in-frame clones appear in the TCRdb table, and some are missing; sequencing was by immunoSEQ multiplex PCR. The sample yields some 380,000 clones, about 90% seen once. The sequencing input was peripheral blood. These receptors were collected from a young man with active or convalescent COVID-19. Both conserved end residues are part of each CDR3. Each record gives: clone size, D gene, V gene, J gene, CDR3 protein, CDR3 DNA. A D gene is named only where the DNA matches it firmly. Rows may omit the clone size; those that give it use once, few, many or a size class.

>NA|TRBD2|TRBV4-1|TRBJ2-7
CASSQFLAGAIYEQYF
TGCGCCAGCAGCCAGTTCCTAGCGGGAGCGATCTACGAGCAGTACTTC
>NA|NA|TRBV27|TRBJ2-5
CASGYQRSGTQYF
TGTGCCAGCGGCTACCAAAGGAGTGGGACCCAGTACTTC
>NA|TRBD1|TRBV28|TRBJ2-3
CASSKGQGLPDTQYF
TGTGCCAGCAGCAAGGGACAGGGCCTCCCAGATACGCAGTATTTT
>NA|TRBD2|TRBV29-1|TRBJ2-3
CSVAVRLAGGDTQYF
TGCAGCGTTGCGGTTCGACTAGCGGGAGGTGATACGCAGTATTTT
>NA|NA|TRBV19|TRBJ2-6
CASSIGRAGANVLTF
TGTGCCAGTAGTATCGGCAGGGCTGGGGCCAACGTCCTGACTTTC
>NA|TRBD1|TRBV7-2|TRBJ1-4
CASSLGDRVTEKLFF
TGTGCCAGCAGCTTAGGGGACAGGGTGACTGAAAAACTGTTTTTT
>few|NA|TRBV7-2|TRBJ1-1
CASSFTVNTEAFF
TGTGCCAGCAGCTTTACGGTGAACACTGAAGCTTTCTTT
>NA|NA|TRBV6-4|TRBJ1-2
CASSASMGSRHYTF
TGTGCCAGCAGTGCCTCGATGGGCAGCCGACACTACACCTTC
>NA|TRBD2|TRBV3-1/TRBV3-2|TRBJ2-7
CASSQGGTSGRYEQYF
TGTGCCAGCAGCCAAGGAGGGACTAGCGGGAGGTACGAGCAGTACTTC
>NA|NA|TRBV23-1|TRBJ1-4
CATSGVYRFEKLFF
TGCGCCACCTCAGGCGTCTACAGGTTCGAAAAACTGTTTTTT
>NA|TRBD2|TRBV7-2|TRBJ2-5
CASRRPSGAKETQYF
TGTGCCAGCAGAAGACCTAGCGGGGCAAAAGAGACCCAGTACTTC
>NA|NA|TRBV27|TRBJ2-1
CASSLSRGGGYNEQFF
TGTGCCAGCAGTTTATCGAGGGGGGGAGGGTACAATGAGCAGTTCTTC
>NA|NA|TRBV28|TRBJ2-7
CASSSSPLGPDDEQYF
TGTGCCAGCAGTTCTAGCCCCCTCGGTCCTGACGACGAGCAGTACTTC
>NA|TRBD1|TRBV6-6|TRBJ1-2
CASRKTGEDGYTF
TGTGCCAGCAGAAAGACAGGGGAAGATGGCTACACCTTC
>once|NA|TRBV6-2/TRBV6-3|TRBJ1-6
CASSDTSSYNSPLHF
TGTGCCAGCAGTGACACGAGCTCCTATAATTCACCCCTCCACTTT
>NA|TRBD1|TRBV6-2/TRBV6-3|TRBJ1-1
CASSQNRGRTEAFF
TGTGCCAGCAGTCAGAACAGGGGGCGCACTGAAGCTTTCTTT
>NA|NA|TRBV2|TRBJ2-3
CASIPGGSTDTQYF
TGTGCCAGCATACCGGGGGGCAGCACAGATACGCAGTATTTT
>NA|NA|TRBV7-2|TRBJ1-1
CASSLMGVRNTEAFF
TGTGCCAGCAGCTTAATGGGCGTCCGGAACACTGAAGCTTTCTTT
>NA|NA|TRBV29-1|TRBJ1-3
CSVELSGNTIYF
TGCAGCGTTGAACTCTCTGGAAACACCATATATTTT